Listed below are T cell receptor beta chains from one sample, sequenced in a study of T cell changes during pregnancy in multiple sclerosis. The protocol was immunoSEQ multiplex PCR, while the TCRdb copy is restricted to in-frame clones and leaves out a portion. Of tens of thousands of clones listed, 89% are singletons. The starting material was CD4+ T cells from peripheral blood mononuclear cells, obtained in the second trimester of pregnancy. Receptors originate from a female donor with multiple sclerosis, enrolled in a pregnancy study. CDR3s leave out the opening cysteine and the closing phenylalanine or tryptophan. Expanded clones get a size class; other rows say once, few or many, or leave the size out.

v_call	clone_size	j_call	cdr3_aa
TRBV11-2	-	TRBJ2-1	ASSLGLRGSYNEQF
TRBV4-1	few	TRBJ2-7	ASSRTGDYEQY
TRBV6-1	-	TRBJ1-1	ATTGWKNTEAF
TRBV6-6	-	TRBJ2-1	ASSEPSANEQF
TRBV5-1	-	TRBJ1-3	ASRPGSGNTIY
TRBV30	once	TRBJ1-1	AWEDSMNTEAF
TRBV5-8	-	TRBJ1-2	ASSPGQGEGESYT
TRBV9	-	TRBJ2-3	ASSVAGYGDTQY
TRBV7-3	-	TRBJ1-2	ASSFGQVEGYT
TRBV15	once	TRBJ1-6	ASRDRGGNSPLH
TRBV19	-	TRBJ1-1	ASSPRPTATMNTEAF
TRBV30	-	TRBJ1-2	AWSPPFLYGYT